The clone carrying this TCR beta chain has more than one count but fewer than ten. As yet, its antigen is unknown. This entry is derived from a study of beta chain features in type 1 diabetes. Study as a whole: Healthy donors and patients had similar age, gender and cell yields. General observations from the study: All four CD4+ subsets from Type 1 diabetes patients carried moderately but significantly shorter TCRB CDR3s.

cDNA synthesis used the whole RNA isolate, giving expressed TCRB sequences. The repertoire was sequenced with immunoSEQ multiplex PCR; TCRdb's copy has only in-frame clones and lacks some. This table holds around 250,000 clones, about a fifth found once. One heparinised blood draw, averaging roughly 120 mL, came from each donor. Isolation of CD4+ naive, central memory, regulatory and stem cell-like memory cells was achieved by sorting via CD45RO/CCR7/CD25/CD127/CD95/CD27. The CDR3 is made up of 15 amino acids. Germline values: CDR1 KGHSH, CDR2 LQKENI. Trimming at V came to 0 bases and at J to 6 bases, leaving 3 bases not matched to a gene.

Sequencing input: naive CD4+ T cells from blood. The rearrangement uses TRBV18 and TRBJ1-5, with 9 nucleotides matching TRBD1. The TCR sequence derives from a woman aged 40 to 55 with type 1 diabetes. The CDR3 nucleotides read TGTGCCAGCTCACCACCCGGGACAGGGACTCAGCCCCAGCATTTT. Residues: CASSPPGTGTQPQHF.